The subject of this entry is one T cell receptor (beta chain). In its sample, this clonotype was seen a few times. The antigen it binds to is not known. Nothing much larger sits one base from this clone, and base qualities are not available. The data were produced on an Illumina HiSeq 2500. TCR beta libraries were prepared by quantitative 5'-RACE with molecular barcodes. On the authors' methods: Disease-linked TCR variants were identified with a new computational method built on a probabilistic model of VDJ rearrangement. In-frame beta chains were kept once TCRdb had trimmed the public reads at Q25 with fastp and called clones with MiXCR. Every CDR3 protein is listed once, alongside the most common genes and DNA of its rows. Clone size and V and J calls follow TCRdb, not the original study. This sample has hundreds of thousands of distinct CDR3 sequences in its table, and less than 25% of those were observed once. The top ten hold 3.5% of the sample.

The data stem from a study of CD8 T cells in ankylosing spondylitis (dated by TCRdb to the late 2010s). Looking at the study overall: To find TCR variants linked to disease, the study profiled T cell receptor beta repertoires in ankylosing spondylitis patients and healthy donors. Samples of peripheral blood were taken, and for ankylosing spondylitis patients, synovial fluid was collected as well. The full study cohort was made up of approximately 27 ankylosing spondylitis patients and about a hundred healthy donors. Study-level results and caveats: Some motif variants were previously reported in synovial fluid and blood of reactive arthritis patients, suggesting common disease-initiation mechanisms. A TCR beta motif of several highly homologous amino acid variants appeared characteristic of blood from ankylosing spondylitis patients. The disease-linked clones had a CD8+ phenotype and were found at relatively low frequencies in peripheral blood. Significant enrichment of the disease-linked clones was reported in matched synovial fluid samples from ankylosing spondylitis patients.

Including the terminal cysteine and phenylalanine, the CDR3 comprises 17 residues. The DNA shown is the 51-base CDR3, in frame from base 1. CDR1 and CDR2, looked up from the germline V gene, are MGHRA and YSYEKL. V and J lose 0 bases and 5 bases, and a span of 17 bases separates them. The chain joins TRBV4-1 to TRBJ1-5; matching of 5 bases hints at TRBD1 as the D gene. The material sequenced was blood, either unsorted or a sorted T cell fraction (not recorded which). The clonotype comes from a female donor with ankylosing spondylitis or in good health (not recorded which). The CDR3 here reads CASSQDRGRGIHQPQHF. The nucleotide sequence is given as TGCGCCAGCAGCCAAGATCGGGGCAGAGGGATCCATCAGCCCCAGCATTTT.